This TCR beta chain was sequenced during a study of T cells in Graves' hyperthyroidism and ophthalmopathy. For this clonotype: The target antigen is unknown.

Researchers amplified the TCR beta CDR3 regions from RNA transcripts. The HTBI set primed first-round TCR CDR3 RT-PCR. One entry per CDR3 protein, called by TCRdb with MiXCR from the multiplex PCR reads. Altogether hundreds of thousands of distinct CDR3 sequences are present, 20% to 25% being singletons, with the ten largest covering about half. Study-level findings and limits: Onset of ophthalmopathy came a median approximately 6.8 months after the model predicted it.

Trimming took 4 bases from V and 2 from J, leaving 8 bases between them. The germline V gene encodes CDR1 MNHNS and CDR2 SASEGT. This CDR3 contains 14 residues. Subjects with ophthalmopathy showed a Clinical Activity Score no lower than 3, a NOSPECS grade no lower than 4, and a duration shorter than 3 months. This TCR derives from a woman in her seventies with Graves' ophthalmopathy. Sequencing used blood. This chain joins TRBV6-1 and TRBJ2-2, with D hard to call. The CDR3 region is CASSGPRNTGELFF. The CDR3 nucleotides read TGTGCCAGCAGTGGCCCCCGTAACACCGGGGAGCTGTTTTTT.